This T cell receptor beta chain derives from a study of CD8 T cells in Susac syndrome. Multiple sclerosis controls were treatment-naive patients with stable or active relapsing-remitting disease. Negative isolation was used for CD8+ and CD4+ T cells, and FACS enrichment was applied to TEMRA cells. The CDR3 has 15 residues. V was shortened by 3 bases and J by 4 bases, with 15 bases between the two germline ends. Reverse transcription used roughly 0.45 to 1 ug RNA and random hexamers. A multiplex approach, immunoSEQ multiplex PCR, amplified TCR beta CDR3 across 54 Vbeta and 13 Jbeta. TCRdb processed the immunoSEQ multiplex PCR reads anew with MiXCR; each CDR3 protein has one entry. The data contain about 290,000 distinct CDR3 sequences, approximately 85% of them singletons.

The V call is TRBV12-3 or TRBV12-4, the J call TRBJ1-2, with no clear D. The sample was CD8+ T cells from PBMCs. The TCR was taken from a human donor with multiple sclerosis. CDR3 residues: CASSFWRIWGYGYTF. CDR3 nucleotides: TGTGCCAGCAGTTTTTGGCGTATTTGGGGCTATGGCTACACCTTC.